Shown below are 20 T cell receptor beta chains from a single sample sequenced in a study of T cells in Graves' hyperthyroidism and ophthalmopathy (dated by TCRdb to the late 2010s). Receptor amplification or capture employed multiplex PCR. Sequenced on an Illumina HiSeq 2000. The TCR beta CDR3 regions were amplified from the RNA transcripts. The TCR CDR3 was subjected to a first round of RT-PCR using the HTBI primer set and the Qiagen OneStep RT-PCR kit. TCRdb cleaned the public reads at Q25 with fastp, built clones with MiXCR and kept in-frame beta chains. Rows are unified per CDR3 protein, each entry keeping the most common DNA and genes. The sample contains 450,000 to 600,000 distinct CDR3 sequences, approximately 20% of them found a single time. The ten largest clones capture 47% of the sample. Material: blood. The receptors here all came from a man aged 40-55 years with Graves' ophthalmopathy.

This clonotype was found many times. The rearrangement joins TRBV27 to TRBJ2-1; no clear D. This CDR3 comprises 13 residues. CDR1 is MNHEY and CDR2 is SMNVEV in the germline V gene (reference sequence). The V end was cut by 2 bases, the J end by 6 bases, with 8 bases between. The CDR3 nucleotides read TGTGCCAGCAGTTTAGCCGGGCCCAATGAGCAGTTCTTC. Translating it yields CASSLAGPNEQFF.

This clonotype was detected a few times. This CDR3 is CASSFGGGGYEQYF. For the CDR3, the DNA is TGTGCCAGCAGTTTCGGCGGGGGGGGCTACGAGCAGTACTTC. The chain uses TRBV12-3 or TRBV12-4 and TRBJ2-7; 9 nucleotides match TRBD2. There are 14 residues in the CDR3. Trimming at V came to 3 bases and at J to 3 bases, leaving 3 bases not matched to a gene.

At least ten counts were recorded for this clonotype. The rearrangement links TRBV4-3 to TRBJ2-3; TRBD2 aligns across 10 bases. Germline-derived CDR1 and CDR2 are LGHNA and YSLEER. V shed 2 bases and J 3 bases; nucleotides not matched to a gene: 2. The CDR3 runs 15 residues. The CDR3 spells CASSQSGLATDTQYF. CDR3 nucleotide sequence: TGCGCCAGCAGCCAATCGGGACTAGCGACAGATACGCAGTATTTT.

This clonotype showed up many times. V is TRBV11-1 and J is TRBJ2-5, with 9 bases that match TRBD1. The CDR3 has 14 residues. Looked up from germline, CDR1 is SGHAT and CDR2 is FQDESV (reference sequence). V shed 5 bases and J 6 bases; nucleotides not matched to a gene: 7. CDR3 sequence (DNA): TGTGCCAGCAGCCTAGGACAGGGGAAAAAGACCCAGTACTTC. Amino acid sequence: CASSLGQGKKTQYF. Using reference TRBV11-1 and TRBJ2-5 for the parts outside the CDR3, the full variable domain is EAEVAQSPRYKITEKSQAVAFWCDPISGHATLYWYRQILGQGPELLVQFQDESVVDDSQLPKDRFSAERLKGVDSTLKIQPAELGDSAMYLCASSLGQGKKTQYFGPGTRLLVL.

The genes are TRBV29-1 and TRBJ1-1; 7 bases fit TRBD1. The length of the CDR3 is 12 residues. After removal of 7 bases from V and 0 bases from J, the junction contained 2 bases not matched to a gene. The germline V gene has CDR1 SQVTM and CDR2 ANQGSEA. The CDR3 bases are TGCAGCGCGGGACAGATGAACACTGAAGCTTTCTTT. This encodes CSAGQMNTEAFF.

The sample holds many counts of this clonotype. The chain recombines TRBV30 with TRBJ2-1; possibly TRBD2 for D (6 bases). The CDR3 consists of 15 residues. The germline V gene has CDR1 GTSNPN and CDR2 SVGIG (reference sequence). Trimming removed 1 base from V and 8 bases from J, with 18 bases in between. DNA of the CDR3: TGTGCCTGGAGTGGGGATGGGACTGGGAGGCATGAGCAGTTCTTC. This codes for CAWSGDGTGRHEQFF.

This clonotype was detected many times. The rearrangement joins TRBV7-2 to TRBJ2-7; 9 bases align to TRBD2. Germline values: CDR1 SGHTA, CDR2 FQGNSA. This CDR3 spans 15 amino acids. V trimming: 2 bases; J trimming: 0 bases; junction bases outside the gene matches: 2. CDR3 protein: CASSLTAGGSYEQYF. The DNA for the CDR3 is TGTGCCAGCAGCTTAACAGCGGGAGGCTCCTACGAGCAGTACTTC.

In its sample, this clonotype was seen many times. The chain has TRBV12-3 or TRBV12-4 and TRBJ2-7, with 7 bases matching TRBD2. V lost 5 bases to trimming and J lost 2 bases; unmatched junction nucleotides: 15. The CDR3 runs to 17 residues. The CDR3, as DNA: TGTGCCAGCAGTCAGCCTCCCCGGCTAGCGGAGCCCTACGAGCAGTACTTC. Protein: CASSQPPRLAEPYEQYF.

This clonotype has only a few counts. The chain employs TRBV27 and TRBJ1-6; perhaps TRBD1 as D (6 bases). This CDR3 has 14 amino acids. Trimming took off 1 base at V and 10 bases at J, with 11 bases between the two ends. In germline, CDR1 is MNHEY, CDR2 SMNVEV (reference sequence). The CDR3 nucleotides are TGTGCCAGCAGTTTATACCGACAGGACTCACCCCTCCACTTT. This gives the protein CASSLYRQDSPLHF.

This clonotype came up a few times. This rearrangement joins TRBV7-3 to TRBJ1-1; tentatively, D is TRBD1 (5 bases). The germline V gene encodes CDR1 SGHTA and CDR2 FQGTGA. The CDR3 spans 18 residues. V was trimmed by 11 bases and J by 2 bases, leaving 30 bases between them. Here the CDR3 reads CAQSLGVRLGQGNTEAFF. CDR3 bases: TGTGCCCAAAGCTTAGGAGTCCGGTTGGGCCAGGGTAACACTGAAGCTTTCTTT.

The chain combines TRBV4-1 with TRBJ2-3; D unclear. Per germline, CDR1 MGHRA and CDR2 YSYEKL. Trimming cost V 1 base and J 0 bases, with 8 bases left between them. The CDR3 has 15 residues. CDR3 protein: CASSQGPRSTDTQYF. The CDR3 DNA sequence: TGCGCCAGCAGCCAAGGGCCTCGGAGCACAGATACGCAGTATTTT.

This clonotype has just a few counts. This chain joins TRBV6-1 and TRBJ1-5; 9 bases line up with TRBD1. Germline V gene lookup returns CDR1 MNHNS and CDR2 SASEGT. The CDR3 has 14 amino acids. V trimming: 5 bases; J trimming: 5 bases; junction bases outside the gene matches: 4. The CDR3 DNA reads TGTGCCAGCAGTCCCGACAGGGGGTATCAGCCCCAGCATTTT. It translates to CASSPDRGYQPQHF.

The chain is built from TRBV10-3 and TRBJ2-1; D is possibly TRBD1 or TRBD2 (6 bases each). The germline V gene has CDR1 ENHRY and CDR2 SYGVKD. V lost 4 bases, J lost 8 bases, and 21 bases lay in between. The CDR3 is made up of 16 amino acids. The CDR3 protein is CAISVGDTRESYEQFF. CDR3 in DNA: TGTGCCATCAGTGTAGGGGACACACGGGAGAGCTATGAGCAGTTCTTC.

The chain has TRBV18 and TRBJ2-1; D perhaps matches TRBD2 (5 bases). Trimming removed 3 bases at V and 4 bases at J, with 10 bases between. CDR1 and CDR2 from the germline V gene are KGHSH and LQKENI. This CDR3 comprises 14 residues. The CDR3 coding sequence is TGTGCCAGCTCACCGACTGAGGGATACAATGAGCAGTTCTTC. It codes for CASSPTEGYNEQFF.

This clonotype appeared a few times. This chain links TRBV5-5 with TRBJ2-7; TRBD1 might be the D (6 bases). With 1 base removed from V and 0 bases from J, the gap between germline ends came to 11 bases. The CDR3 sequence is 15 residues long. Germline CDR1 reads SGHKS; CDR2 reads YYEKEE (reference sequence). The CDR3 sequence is CASSLTGPSSYEQYF. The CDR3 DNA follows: TGTGCCAGCAGCTTGACAGGGCCGAGCTCCTACGAGCAGTACTTC.

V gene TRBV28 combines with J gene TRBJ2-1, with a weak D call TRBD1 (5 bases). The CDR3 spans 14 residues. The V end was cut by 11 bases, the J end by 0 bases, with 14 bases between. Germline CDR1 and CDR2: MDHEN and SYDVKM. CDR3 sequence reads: CACNLGVSYNEQFF. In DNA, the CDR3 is TGTGCCTGCAACTTAGGGGTCTCCTACAATGAGCAGTTCTTC.

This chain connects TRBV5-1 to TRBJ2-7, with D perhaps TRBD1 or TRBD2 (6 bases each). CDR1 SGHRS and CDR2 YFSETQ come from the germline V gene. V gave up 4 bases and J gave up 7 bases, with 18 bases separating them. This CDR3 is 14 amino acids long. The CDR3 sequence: CASSTRDGGWEQYF. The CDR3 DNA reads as TGCGCCAGCAGCACACGGGACGGGGGCTGGGAGCAGTACTTC.

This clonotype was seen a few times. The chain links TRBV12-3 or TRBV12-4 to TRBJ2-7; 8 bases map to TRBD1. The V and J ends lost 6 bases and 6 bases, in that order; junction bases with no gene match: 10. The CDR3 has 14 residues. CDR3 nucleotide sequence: TGTGCCAGCAGCCAGGACAGGGATGTGCCCGAGCAGTACTTC. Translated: CASSQDRDVPEQYF.

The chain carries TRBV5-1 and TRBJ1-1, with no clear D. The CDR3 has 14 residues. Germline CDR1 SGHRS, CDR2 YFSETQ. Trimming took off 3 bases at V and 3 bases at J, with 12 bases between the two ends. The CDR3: CASSWGGWDTEAFF. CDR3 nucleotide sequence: TGCGCCAGCAGCTGGGGAGGTTGGGACACTGAAGCTTTCTTT.

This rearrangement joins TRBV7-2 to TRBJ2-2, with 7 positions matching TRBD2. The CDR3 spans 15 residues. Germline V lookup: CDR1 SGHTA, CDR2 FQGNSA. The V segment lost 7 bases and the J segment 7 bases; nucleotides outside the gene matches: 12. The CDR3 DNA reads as TGTGCCAGCACCTCCCGGACTCCGGGGGGCGGGGAGCTGTTTTTT. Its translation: CASTSRTPGGGELFF.